This entry lists 18 T cell receptor beta chains sequenced from one sample in a study of OX40 agonist ivuxolimab in advanced cancers. Repertoires were generated with immunoSEQ multiplex PCR, while TCRdb's copy carries only in-frame clones and drops some. The table lists more than 60,000 clones, around 90% of them singletons, with 0.3% to 0.4% in the top ten. Specimen: CD4+ or CD8+ T cells sorted from blood, collected in a trial of the OX40 agonist ivuxolimab. These receptors were obtained from an adult with an advanced solid tumor such as melanoma, head and neck, liver or kidney cancer.

The rearrangement uses TRBV27 and TRBJ1-5, with D unclear. Trimming took 0 bases from V and 3 from J, leaving 12 bases between them. CDR3 length: 16 amino acids. Germline V gives CDR1 MNHEY, CDR2 SMNVEV (reference sequence). This CDR3 is CASSLSMTPPNQPQHF. CDR3 bases: TGTGCCAGCAGTTTATCGATGACCCCTCCCAATCAGCCCCAGCATTTT.

The table lists this clone with a count of one. V usage is TRBV19 and J usage is TRBJ2-1, with 8 bases aligning to TRBD1. The junction had 7 bases not matched to a gene; V was cut back by 5 bases and J by 4 bases. The V gene's germline CDR1 is LNHDA and CDR2 SQIVND (reference sequence). The CDR3 runs to 15 residues. The CDR3 region is CASSLGQGSYNEQFF. The CDR3 bases are TGTGCCAGTAGTTTAGGACAGGGATCGTACAATGAGCAGTTCTTC. Drawing the rest from reference TRBV19 and TRBJ2-1, the complete variable domain is DGGITQSPKYLFRKEGQNVTLSCEQNLNHDAMYWYRQDPGQGLRLIYYSQIVNDFQKGDIAEGYSVSREKKESFPLTVTSAQKNPTAFYLCASSLGQGSYNEQFFGPGTRLTVL.

The rearrangement uses TRBV5-1 and TRBJ2-1, with 7 bases identical to TRBD2. CDR3 length: 15 amino acids. CDR1 and CDR2 (germline): SGHRS, YFSETQ. The trim removed 4 bases at V and 3 bases at J, leaving 7 bases unmatched. CDR3 amino acids: CASSPRTSSYNEQFF. CDR3 sequence (DNA): TGCGCCAGCAGCCCGCGGACTAGTAGCTACAATGAGCAGTTCTTC. The variable domain in full, completed from reference TRBV5-1 and TRBJ2-1, reads KAGVTQTPRYLIKTRGQQVTLSCSPISGHRSVSWYQQTPGQGLQFLFEYFSETQRNKGNFPGRFSGRQFSNSRSEMNVSTLELGDSALYLCASSPRTSSYNEQFFGPGTRLTVL.

The chain uses TRBV2 and TRBJ2-7; D possibly corresponds to TRBD1 (5 bases). The length of the CDR3 is 14 residues. Trimming took 2 bases from V and 2 from J, leaving 10 bases between them. Germline V CDR1 and CDR2: SNHLY, FYNNEI. CDR3 sequence reads: CASSEQGTAYEQYF. CDR3 coding DNA: TGTGCCAGCAGTGAACAGGGAACAGCCTACGAGCAGTACTTC.

This clone was counted once. CDR3 sequence: CASSIQGAGANVLTF. For the CDR3, the DNA is TGTGCCAGTAGTATTCAGGGGGCTGGGGCCAACGTCCTGACTTTC. This chain joins TRBV19 and TRBJ2-6; TRBD1 aligns across 7 bases. Per germline, CDR1 LNHDA and CDR2 SQIVND (reference sequence). Trimming cost V 3 bases and J 2 bases; bases outside gene matches: 1. The CDR3 is 15 residues long.

This chain joins TRBV7-2 and TRBJ2-3; D not certain. The CDR3 extends over 12 amino acids. The V end lost 2 bases, the J end lost 4 bases, and 4 bases lay between the germline ends. Germline lookup yields CDR1 SGHTA and CDR2 FQGNSA. The CDR3 nucleotides read TGTGCCAGCAGCTTAATGGCAGATACGCAGTATTTT. Amino acids: CASSLMADTQYF.

The chain links TRBV6-5 to TRBJ1-1; D unclear. Trimming left V 6 bases short and J 8 bases short, with 16 bases between. The CDR3 consists of 13 residues. The germline gives CDR1 MNHEY, CDR2 SVGAGI. The CDR3 reads CASSPNPQREAFF. CDR3 nucleotides: TGTGCCAGCAGCCCCAACCCACAGAGAGAAGCTTTCTTT.

The chain joins TRBV7-2 to TRBJ2-5; 10 positions agree with TRBD2. This CDR3 is 16 amino acids long. The V gene end was trimmed by 2 bases and the J gene end by 3 bases; junction bases not matched to a gene: 6. Germline loops: CDR1 SGHTA, CDR2 FQGNSA. CDR3 sequence: CASSLRSGRAEETQYF. The DNA for the CDR3 is TGTGCCAGCAGCTTAAGGAGCGGGAGGGCTGAAGAGACCCAGTACTTC.

This clone has a handful of counts. V gene TRBV12-2 combines with J gene TRBJ1-6. TRBV12-2 is flagged as a pseudogene. There are 15 residues in the CDR3. This chain's CDR3 is CASRPGGSYNSPLHF. CDR3 bases: TGTGCAAGTCGCCCCGGAGGTTCCTATAATTCACCCCTCCACTTT.

V usage is TRBV4-1 and J usage is TRBJ2-3, with 16 nucleotides matching TRBD2. V gave up 6 bases and J gave up 8 bases; unmatched junction bases: 14. The length of the CDR3 is 18 residues. Germline V lookup: CDR1 MGHRA, CDR2 YSYEKL. CDR3 in DNA: TGCGCCAGCAGTCTGGGACTAGCGGGAGGGCCGGGGGGTGGTACGCAGTATTTT. Residues: CASSLGLAGGPGGGTQYF.

The J gene is TRBJ2-2, the V gene TRBV7-2; no firm D call. The CDR3 consists of 14 residues. V lost 2 bases, J lost 5 bases, and 9 bases lay in between. Per the germline V gene, CDR1 is SGHTA and CDR2 is FQGNSA. DNA for the CDR3: TGTGCCAGCAGCTTATACTCGATGACCGGGGAGCTGTTTTTT. Its protein product is CASSLYSMTGELFF.

J is TRBJ2-7 and V is TRBV5-6, with D tentatively TRBD1 or TRBD2 (5 bases each). Germline V gives CDR1 SGHDT, CDR2 YYEEEE. The CDR3 totals 15 residues. Trimming took 2 bases from V and 3 from J, leaving 15 bases between them. The CDR3 DNA sequence: TGTGCCAGCAGCTTCGCTCTCGGGACCCTCTACGAGCAGTACTTC. This translates into CASSFALGTLYEQYF. Full variable domain (missing parts from reference TRBV5-6 and TRBJ2-7): DAGVTQSPTHLIKTRGQQVTLRCSPKSGHDTVSWYQQALGQGPQFIFQYYEEEERQRGNFPDRFSGHQFPNYSSELNVNALLLGDSALYLCASSFALGTLYEQYFGPGTRLTVT.

This clone showed up just once. This chain joins TRBV5-6 and TRBJ2-1; possible D gene TRBD1, 5 bases. This CDR3 is built from 19 residues. The germline V gene has CDR1 SGHDT and CDR2 YYEEEE. V lost 4 bases to trimming and J lost 0 bases, with 23 bases between them. The CDR3 nucleotides are TGTGCCAGCAGCCTCCGCCTAAAAGGGGCCGCGAGCTCCTACAATGAGCAGTTCTTC. Its translation is CASSLRLKGAASSYNEQFF.

This chain uses TRBV18 with TRBJ2-5; D ambiguous. V was clipped by 2 bases and J by 1 base, with 8 bases between them. Looked up from germline, CDR1 is KGHSH and CDR2 is LQKENI. The CDR3 contains 14 residues. The chain's CDR3 is CASSPGEVQETQYF. The DNA of the CDR3 is TGTGCCAGCTCACCAGGAGAGGTCCAAGAGACCCAGTACTTC.

The chain joins TRBV7-2 to TRBJ1-2; TRBD1 is a possible D gene (5 bases). The CDR3 has 13 residues. V dropped 10 bases and J dropped 2 bases, with 14 bases sitting between them. The V gene's germline CDR1 is SGHTA and CDR2 FQGNSA. The chain's CDR3 is CANSWGRNYGYTF. CDR3 sequence (DNA): TGTGCCAACAGTTGGGGGAGAAACTATGGCTACACCTTC.

The chain combines TRBV7-3 with TRBJ2-2, with 7 bases lining up with TRBD1. The CDR3 totals 14 residues. V shed 6 bases and J 7 bases; nucleotides not matched to a gene: 8. Germline CDR1 and CDR2: SGHTA and FQGTGA. CDR3 protein: CASRQNRGGGELFF. CDR3 sequence (DNA): TGTGCCAGCAGGCAAAACAGGGGTGGCGGGGAGCTGTTTTTT.

This chain links TRBV18 with TRBJ2-1; 13 bases are a match to TRBD2. Germline loops: CDR1 KGHSH, CDR2 LQKENI. This CDR3 has 15 amino acids. The ends lost 3 bases at V and 7 bases at J; junction bases unmatched: 3. The CDR3 loop reads CASSPTLAGGNEQFF. The CDR3 DNA sequence: TGTGCCAGCTCACCTACACTAGCGGGGGGGAATGAGCAGTTCTTC.

This chain uses TRBV4-3 with TRBJ1-2, with 10 nucleotides matching TRBD1. Germline CDR1 reads LGHNA; CDR2 reads YSLEER. The CDR3 extends over 15 amino acids. J was trimmed by 4 bases and V by 4 bases; bases with no gene match: 6. The CDR3 sequence: CASSLGDRGGYGYTF. The CDR3 bases are TGCGCCAGCAGCCTAGGGGACAGGGGTGGCTATGGCTACACCTTC.